Presented here are 5 T cell receptor beta chains from one specimen sequenced in a study of OX40 agonist ivuxolimab in advanced cancers. TCRdb's table, derived via immunoSEQ multiplex PCR, lists solely in-frame clones and lacks some. The sample includes around 67,000 clones, about 80% of them seen just once. The specimen comprised CD4+ or CD8+ T cells sorted from blood, sampled in a trial of the OX40 agonist ivuxolimab. Receptors were obtained from an adult with an advanced solid tumor such as melanoma, head and neck, liver or kidney cancer.

The V call is TRBV18, the J call TRBJ1-5; no firm D call. Germline CDR1 KGHSH, CDR2 LQKENI. V gave up 0 bases and J gave up 11 bases, with 14 bases separating them. The CDR3 loop spans 14 amino acids. CDR3 amino acids: CASSPPGSPGTQHF. In DNA form, the CDR3 reads TGTGCCAGCTCACCACCGGGTTCACCGGGGACCCAGCATTTT.

This clone was seen just once. The chain is built from TRBV5-6 and TRBJ1-2, with 10 bases that match TRBD1. This CDR3 is 15 amino acids long. V shed 0 bases and J 3 bases; nucleotides not matched to a gene: 2. Germline values: CDR1 SGHDT, CDR2 YYEEEE. CDR3 amino acids: CASSLGQGADYGYTF. CDR3 in DNA: TGTGCCAGCAGCTTGGGACAGGGGGCGGACTATGGCTACACCTTC.

The chain joins TRBV7-2 to TRBJ2-6, with D perhaps TRBD1 (5 bases). Trimming removed 3 bases at V and 0 bases at J, with 9 bases between. The CDR3 sequence is 16 residues long. Germline V CDR1 and CDR2: SGHTA, FQGNSA. CDR3 bases: TGTGCCAGCAGCTTTGACAGACTCTCTGGGGCCAACGTCCTGACTTTC. Protein sequence: CASSFDRLSGANVLTF. Looking up the rest from reference TRBV7-2 and TRBJ2-6 gives the full variable domain: GAGVSQSPSNKVTEKGKDVELRCDPISGHTALYWYRQSLGQGLEFLIYFQGNSAPDKSGLPSDRFSAERTGGSVSTLTIQRTQQEDSAVYLCASSFDRLSGANVLTFGAGSRLTVL.

The chain is built from TRBV19 and TRBJ2-2; D not certain. The CDR3 covers 14 residues. V dropped 7 bases and J dropped 6 bases, with 15 bases sitting between them. Germline values: CDR1 LNHDA, CDR2 SQIVND (reference sequence). This CDR3 is CASKSPGRAGELFF. CDR3 coding DNA: TGTGCCAGTAAGTCCCCTGGCCGAGCCGGGGAGCTGTTTTTT. Looking up the rest from reference TRBV19 and TRBJ2-2 gives the full variable domain: DGGITQSPKYLFRKEGQNVTLSCEQNLNHDAMYWYRQDPGQGLRLIYYSQIVNDFQKGDIAEGYSVSREKKESFPLTVTSAQKNPTAFYLCASKSPGRAGELFFGEGSRLTVL.

This chain uses TRBV14 with TRBJ1-1, with a possible D match to TRBD1 (6 bases). V shed 4 bases and J shed 1 base, with 16 bases lying between them. The CDR3 runs to 16 residues. Per the germline V gene, CDR1 is SGHDN and CDR2 is FVKESK. CDR3 protein: CASSPRGSGRNTEAFF. CDR3 in DNA: TGTGCCAGCAGCCCTAGGGGGTCGGGGCGGAACACTGAAGCTTTCTTT.